The text below deals with one T cell receptor (beta chain). Its antigen is still unknown. This sample stems from a study of T cell repertoires in cytomegalovirus infection. TCRdb reanalysed the reads using MiXCR and keeps one entry per CDR3 protein. There are approximately 770,000 distinct CDR3 sequences in the sample; about 29% occur only once, and roughly 14% lies in the top ten. The sample in question was cultured CD8+ T cells from PBMCs, obtained from culture after CMV antigen stimulation. This receptor was identified in a human donor in good health (CMV status not recorded). Some clones in this sample may be carry-over from other donors' samples.

CDR3 DNA sequence: TGTGCCAGCAGTTACGGGGTCGGCGTCACGCAGTATTTT. Protein: CASSYGVGVTQYF. The chain combines TRBV6-5 with TRBJ2-3; no firm D call. This CDR3 is built from 13 residues. The ends were cut back, 2 bases at V and 9 bases at J, with 12 bases in the middle. Germline-derived CDR1 and CDR2 are MNHEY and SVGAGI.